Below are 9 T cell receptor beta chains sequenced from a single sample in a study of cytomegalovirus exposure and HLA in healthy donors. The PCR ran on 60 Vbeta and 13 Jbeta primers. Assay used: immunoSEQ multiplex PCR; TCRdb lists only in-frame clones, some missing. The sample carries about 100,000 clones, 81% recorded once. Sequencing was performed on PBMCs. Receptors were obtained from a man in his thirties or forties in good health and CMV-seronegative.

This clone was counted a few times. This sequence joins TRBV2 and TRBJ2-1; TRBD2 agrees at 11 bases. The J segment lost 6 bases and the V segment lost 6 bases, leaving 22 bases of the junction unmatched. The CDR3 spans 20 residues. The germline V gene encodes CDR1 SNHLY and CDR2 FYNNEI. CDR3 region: CASSPASWLAGGTMTNEQFF. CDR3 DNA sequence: TGTGCCAGCAGCCCAGCCTCCTGGCTAGCGGGAGGAACCATGACCAATGAGCAGTTCTTC.

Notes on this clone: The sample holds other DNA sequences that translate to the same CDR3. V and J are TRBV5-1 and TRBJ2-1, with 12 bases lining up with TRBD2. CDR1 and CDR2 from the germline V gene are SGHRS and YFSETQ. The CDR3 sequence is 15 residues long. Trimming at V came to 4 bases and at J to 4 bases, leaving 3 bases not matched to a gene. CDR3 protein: CASSPGTSGYNEQFF. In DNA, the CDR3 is TGCGCCAGCAGCCCTGGGACTAGCGGGTACAATGAGCAGTTCTTC.

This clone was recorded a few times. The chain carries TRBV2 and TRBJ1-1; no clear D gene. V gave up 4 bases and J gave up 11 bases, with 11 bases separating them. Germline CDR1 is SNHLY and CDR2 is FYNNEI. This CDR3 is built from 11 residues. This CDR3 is CASSAGDGAFF. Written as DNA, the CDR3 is TGTGCCAGCAGTGCCGGCGACGGGGCTTTCTTT.

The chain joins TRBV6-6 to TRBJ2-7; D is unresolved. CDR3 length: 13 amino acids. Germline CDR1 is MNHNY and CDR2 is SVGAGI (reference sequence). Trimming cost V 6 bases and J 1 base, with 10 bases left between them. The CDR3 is CASSPDLSYEQYF. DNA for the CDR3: TGTGCCAGCAGCCCCGACTTATCCTACGAGCAGTACTTC.

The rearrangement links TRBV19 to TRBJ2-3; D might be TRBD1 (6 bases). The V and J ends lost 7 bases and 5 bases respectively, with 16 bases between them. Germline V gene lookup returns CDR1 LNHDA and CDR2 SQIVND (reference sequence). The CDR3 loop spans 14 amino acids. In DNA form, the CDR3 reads TGTGCCAGTAAGGATACAGGGTTGGAAGATACGCAGTATTTT. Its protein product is CASKDTGLEDTQYF.

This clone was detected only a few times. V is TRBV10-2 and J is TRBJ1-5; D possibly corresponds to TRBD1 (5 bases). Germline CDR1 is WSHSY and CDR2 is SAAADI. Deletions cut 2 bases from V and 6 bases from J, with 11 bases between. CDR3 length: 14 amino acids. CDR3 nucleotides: TGCGCCAGCAGTGAGACAGGTTCTAGTCAGCCCCAGCATTTT. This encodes CASSETGSSQPQHF.

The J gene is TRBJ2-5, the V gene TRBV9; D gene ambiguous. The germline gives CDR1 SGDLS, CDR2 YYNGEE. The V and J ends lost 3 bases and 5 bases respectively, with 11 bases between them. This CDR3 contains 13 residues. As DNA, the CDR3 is TGTGCCAGCAGCGCAGGTCAGGCGGAGACCCAGTACTTC. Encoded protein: CASSAGQAETQYF.

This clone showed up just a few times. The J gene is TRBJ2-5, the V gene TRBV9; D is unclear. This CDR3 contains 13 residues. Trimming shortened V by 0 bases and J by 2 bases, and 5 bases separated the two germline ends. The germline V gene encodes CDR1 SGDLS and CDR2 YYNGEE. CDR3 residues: CASSVGTQETQYF. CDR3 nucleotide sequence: TGTGCCAGCAGCGTAGGCACACAAGAGACCCAGTACTTC.

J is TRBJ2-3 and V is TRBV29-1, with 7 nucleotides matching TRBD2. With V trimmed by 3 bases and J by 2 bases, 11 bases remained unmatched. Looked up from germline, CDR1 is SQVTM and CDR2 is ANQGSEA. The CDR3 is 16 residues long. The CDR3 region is CSVDRGLAENTDTQYF. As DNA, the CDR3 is TGCAGCGTTGATCGTGGCCTAGCGGAGAACACAGATACGCAGTATTTT.